This TCR beta chain stems from a study of human T cells and chemical hapten exposure. Study-level information: Across samples, TCR yields varied, mostly owing to small differences in pooled library volumes. Findings and caveats of the study: The formation of large CDR3 similarity clusters by expanded TCRs significantly exceeded that of controls.

This CDR3 has 15 residues. Trimming shortened V by 5 bases and J by 0 bases, and 11 bases separated the two germline ends. Germline V CDR1 and CDR2: SNHLY, FYNNEI. Time point given: patch test 1, 2 weeks after DPC sensitization. As for treatment: therapeutic diphenylcyclopropenone sensitization with weekly scalp DPC. Unfractionated whole blood was the source of the extracted total RNA. Library preparation tagged each individual cDNA molecule with a unique molecular identifier. TCRdb reprocessed the RACE reads via MiXCR and lists one record per CDR3 protein. The table records some 81,000 distinct CDR3 sequences, roughly 7.1% of them present only once. This clonotype was detected ten times or more. Its antigen is unidentified.

The sequence came from a woman aged 30 to 39 with alopecia areata. Some clones in this sample may be carry-over from other donors' samples. Here the sequenced sample was whole blood, taken in connection with sensitization to the hapten diphenylcyclopropenone (DPC). The genes are TRBV2 and TRBJ2-1; D is unclear. CDR3 in amino acids: CASSPRTGSYNEQFF. The DNA of the CDR3 is TGTGCCAGCAGTCCTCGGACGGGCTCCTACAATGAGCAGTTCTTC.